This entry features one TCR beta chain sequence. This specimen belongs to a study of blood T cell repertoires in COVID-19. On the study more broadly: Sites across the United States, Italy and Spain contributed samples from acute and convalescent COVID-19.

There are 15 residues in the CDR3. CDR1 and CDR2 from the germline V gene are SGHAT and FQNNGV. V dropped 3 bases and J dropped 0; count of bases not matched to a gene: 4. Self-reported history from a screening survey and questionnaire set each donor's cohort. Per the study methods: Reference gene primer amplification yielded estimated nucleated cell counts. Measured with immunoSEQ multiplex PCR; TCRdb has only the in-frame clones, and not every one. Clonal size and the V and J genes are those of that table, whereas D and trimming came from the DNA. This sample carries about 440,000 clones, nearly 90% of them seen once, and the ten largest clones take almost 2%.

The chain couples TRBV11-2 to TRBJ2-7, with 8 nucleotides matching TRBD2. What was sequenced was PBMCs or T cells enriched from blood (not recorded which). The clonotype originates from a woman aged 18-35 years with acute COVID-19. The CDR3, as DNA: TGTGCCAGCAGCTTCGGGACTAGAGCCTCCTACGAGCAGTACTTC. Translation gives CASSFGTRASYEQYF.